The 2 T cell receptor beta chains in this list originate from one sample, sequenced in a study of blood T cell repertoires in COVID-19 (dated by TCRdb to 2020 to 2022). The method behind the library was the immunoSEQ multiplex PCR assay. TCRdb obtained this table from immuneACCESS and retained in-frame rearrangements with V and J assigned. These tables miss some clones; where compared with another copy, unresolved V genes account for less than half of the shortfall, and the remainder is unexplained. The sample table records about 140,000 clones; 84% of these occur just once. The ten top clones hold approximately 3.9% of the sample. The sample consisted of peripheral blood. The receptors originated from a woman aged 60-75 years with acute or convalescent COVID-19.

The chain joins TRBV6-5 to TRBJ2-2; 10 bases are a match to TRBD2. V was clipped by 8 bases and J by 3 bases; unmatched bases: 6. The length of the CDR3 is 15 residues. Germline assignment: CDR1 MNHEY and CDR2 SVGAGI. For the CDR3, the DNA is TGTGCCAGCTCTAGCGGGAGCATATACACCGGGGAGCTGTTTTTT. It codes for CASSSGSIYTGELFF.

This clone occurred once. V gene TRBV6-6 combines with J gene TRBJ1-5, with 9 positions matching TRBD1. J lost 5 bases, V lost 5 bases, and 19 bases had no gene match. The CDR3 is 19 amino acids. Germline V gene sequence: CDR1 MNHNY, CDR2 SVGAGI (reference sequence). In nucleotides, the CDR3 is TGTGCCAGCAGTCGTCATTGGGGCCCGGGACAGGGTGGCGATCAGCCCCAGCATTTT. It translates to CASSRHWGPGQGGDQPQHF.